Listed below are T cell receptor beta chains from one sample, sequenced in a study of T cell responses to AZD1222 COVID-19 vaccine. Sequencing was performed with immunoSEQ multiplex PCR; in TCRdb, only in-frame clones are kept and a portion is missing. The data contain about 200,000 clones, 85% to 95% of them singletons. The sample here was peripheral blood, taken 28 days after the second dose of the MenACWY control vaccine. All receptors derive from an adult who received the MenACWY meningococcal vaccine as a control. The CDR3 runs from the conserved cysteine through the conserved F or W. Fields, in order: CDR3 protein, CDR3 DNA, V gene, J gene, D gene, clone size. A D gene is named only where the DNA matches it firmly. The size of a clone is reported for some rows only, either as once, few or many, or as a class for expanded clones.

CDR3 protein: CASTAKTPGPPLHF
CDR3 DNA: TGTGCCAGCACCGCAAAAACGCCGGGACCACCCCTCCACTTT
V gene: TRBV3-1/TRBV3-2
J gene: TRBJ1-6
D gene: NA
clone size: NA

CDR3 protein: CASSYSNGPDTGELFF
CDR3 DNA: TGTGCCAGCAGTTACTCGAACGGGCCCGACACCGGGGAGCTGTTTTTT
V gene: TRBV6-5
J gene: TRBJ2-2
D gene: NA
clone size: NA

CDR3 protein: CASSEAGVGEQFF
CDR3 DNA: TGTGCCAGCAGTGAAGCGGGAGTGGGTGAGCAGTTCTTC
V gene: TRBV6-1
J gene: TRBJ2-1
D gene: NA
clone size: NA

CDR3 protein: CASSALDRGLSGANVLTF
CDR3 DNA: TGTGCCAGCAGTGCCTTGGACAGGGGGCTATCTGGGGCCAACGTCCTGACTTTC
V gene: TRBV27
J gene: TRBJ2-6
D gene: TRBD1
clone size: NA

CDR3 protein: CASSPRTGSYEKLFF
CDR3 DNA: TGTGCCAGTAGTCCCCGGACAGGGAGTTATGAAAAACTGTTTTTT
V gene: TRBV19
J gene: TRBJ1-4
D gene: TRBD1
clone size: NA

CDR3 protein: CASSIDTRVRTGELFF
CDR3 DNA: TGTGCCAGTAGTATAGATACCAGGGTGAGGACCGGGGAGCTGTTTTTT
V gene: TRBV19
J gene: TRBJ2-2
D gene: NA
clone size: NA

CDR3 protein: CASSKGLGQAGYTF
CDR3 DNA: TGTGCCAGCAGCAAAGGTCTTGGACAGGCTGGCTACACCTTC
V gene: TRBV7-8
J gene: TRBJ1-2
D gene: TRBD1
clone size: NA

CDR3 protein: CASSFHRGRGGYTF
CDR3 DNA: TGTGCCAGCAGCTTCCACAGGGGGCGCGGTGGCTACACCTTC
V gene: TRBV7-9
J gene: TRBJ1-2
D gene: TRBD1
clone size: NA

CDR3 protein: CAWSVLITGLWNEQFF
CDR3 DNA: TGTGCCTGGAGTGTACTTATTACGGGGTTATGGAATGAGCAGTTCTTC
V gene: TRBV30
J gene: TRBJ2-1
D gene: NA
clone size: NA

CDR3 protein: CASSGPSTGGNNYGYTF
CDR3 DNA: TGTGCCAGCAGCGGTCCTTCAACAGGGGGGAATAACTATGGCTACACCTTC
V gene: TRBV14
J gene: TRBJ1-2
D gene: TRBD1
clone size: NA

CDR3 protein: CASSLSTDRGNQPQHF
CDR3 DNA: TGTGCCAGCAGCTTATCCACGGATAGGGGAAATCAGCCCCAGCATTTT
V gene: TRBV7-8
J gene: TRBJ1-5
D gene: NA
clone size: NA

CDR3 protein: CASSGAGAATVPGELFF
CDR3 DNA: TGTGCCAGTAGTGGGGCGGGGGCGGCCACCGTCCCCGGGGAGCTGTTTTTT
V gene: TRBV19
J gene: TRBJ2-2
D gene: NA
clone size: NA

CDR3 protein: CASSLVAGDYNEQFF
CDR3 DNA: TGTGCCAGCAGCTTGGTAGCGGGAGACTACAATGAGCAGTTCTTC
V gene: TRBV7-3
J gene: TRBJ2-1
D gene: TRBD2
clone size: few

CDR3 protein: CASSGRLAVNTGELFF
CDR3 DNA: TGTGCCAGCAGCGGAAGACTAGCGGTGAACACCGGGGAGCTGTTTTTT
V gene: TRBV5-6
J gene: TRBJ2-2
D gene: TRBD2
clone size: NA

CDR3 protein: CASSEWNGGAREKLFF
CDR3 DNA: TGTGCCAGCAGTGAATGGAATGGGGGGGCTAGAGAAAAACTGTTTTTT
V gene: TRBV25-1
J gene: TRBJ1-4
D gene: NA
clone size: NA

CDR3 protein: CASSTSISYEQYF
CDR3 DNA: TGTGCCAGTAGTACATCGATTAGCTACGAGCAGTACTTC
V gene: TRBV19
J gene: TRBJ2-7
D gene: NA
clone size: once

CDR3 protein: CASGPGPGNTIYF
CDR3 DNA: TGCGCCAGCGGCCCAGGGCCCGGAAACACCATATATTTT
V gene: TRBV23-1
J gene: TRBJ1-3
D gene: NA
clone size: NA

CDR3 protein: CASSGLGEMQETQYF
CDR3 DNA: TGTGCCAGCAGCGGACTCGGGGAAATGCAAGAGACCCAGTACTTC
V gene: TRBV9
J gene: TRBJ2-5
D gene: NA
clone size: few

CDR3 protein: CASSIQGNTEAFF
CDR3 DNA: TGTGCCAGCAGTATACAGGGGAACACTGAAGCTTTCTTT
V gene: TRBV6-5
J gene: TRBJ1-1
D gene: NA
clone size: NA

CDR3 protein: CASSLVGSGNEQYF
CDR3 DNA: TGTGCCAGCAGCTTAGTCGGGAGCGGTAACGAGCAGTACTTC
V gene: TRBV7-9
J gene: TRBJ2-7
D gene: NA
clone size: NA